This T cell receptor beta chain was sequenced in a study of cytomegalovirus exposure and HLA in healthy donors. Study-wide context: About 82 million unique TCRs from HLA-typed donors were held in an early release of data. General study points: A later analysis showed TCR association rates differing by HLA locus, peaking at DRB1 and lowest at HLA-C. Clonal expansion was found to be greater in HLA-associated TCR beta chains than in equally common others in a later analysis. TCR sequences were mostly rare, though some public TCRs occurred in many donors.

The primer mix had 60 Vbeta and 13 Jbeta primers. TCRdb keeps only in-frame clones here, not all; method: immunoSEQ multiplex PCR. The top ten clones hold about 1.3% of a sample with roughly 180,000 clones, around four fifths of them seen once. About this clone itself: Its matching antigen is unknown.

V lost 3 bases and J lost 4; bases outside the gene matches: 7. This CDR3 is 17 amino acids long. Sequenced input: PBMCs. This chain links TRBV23-1 with TRBJ2-1; 12 nucleotides align to TRBD1. TRBV23-1 carries the ORF label, with uncertain function. This clonotype originated in a man aged 25-45 years in good health and CMV-seronegative. CDR3 sequence: CASSQPGQGALYNEQFF. The DNA of the CDR3 is TGCGCCAGCAGTCAGCCGGGACAGGGGGCGCTGTACAATGAGCAGTTCTTC.